This entry describes one TCR beta chain. This entry belongs to a study of blood T cell repertoires in COVID-19. Overall study: The United States, Italy and Spain were the sources of the acute and convalescent COVID-19 samples. PBMCs, B-cell-depleted T cells, or T cells were the source of the cDNA or gDNA that made up the material.

The germline V and J ends were trimmed by 1 base and 8 bases, with 23 bases remaining between them. Per the germline V gene, CDR1 is SGHDN and CDR2 is FVKESK. The length of the CDR3 is 17 residues. In the original processing: For nucleated cells, counts were estimated from reference gene primer amplification. Assay: immunoSEQ multiplex PCR; the TCRdb copy retains only in-frame clones and omits some. V, J and clone size derive from that table, while D and trimming were established from the DNA sequence. The profile shows about 98,000 clones, more than 75% of them singletons. The sample comprised peripheral blood. This chain joins TRBV14 and TRBJ1-2; D remains unclear. The sequence was collected from a man older than 75 with acute or convalescent COVID-19. CDR3 DNA sequence: TGTGCCAGCAGCCAAGCACTAGCCGGGAGCCTACGAGGAGGCTACACCTTC. Translating gives CASSQALAGSLRGGYTF.